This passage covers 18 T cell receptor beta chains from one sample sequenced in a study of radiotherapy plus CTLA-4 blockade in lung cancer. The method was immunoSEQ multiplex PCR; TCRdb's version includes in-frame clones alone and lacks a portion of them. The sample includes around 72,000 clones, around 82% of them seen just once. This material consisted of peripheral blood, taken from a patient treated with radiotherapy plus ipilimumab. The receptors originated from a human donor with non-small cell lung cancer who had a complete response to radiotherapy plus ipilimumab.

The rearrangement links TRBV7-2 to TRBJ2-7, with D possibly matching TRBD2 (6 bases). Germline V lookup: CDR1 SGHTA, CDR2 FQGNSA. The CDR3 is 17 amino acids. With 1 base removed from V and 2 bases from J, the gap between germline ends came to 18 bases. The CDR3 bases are TGTGCCAGCAGCTTAGTATCCCAGGCGGGAATGGCCTACGAGCAGTACGTC. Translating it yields CASSLVSQAGMAYEQYV.

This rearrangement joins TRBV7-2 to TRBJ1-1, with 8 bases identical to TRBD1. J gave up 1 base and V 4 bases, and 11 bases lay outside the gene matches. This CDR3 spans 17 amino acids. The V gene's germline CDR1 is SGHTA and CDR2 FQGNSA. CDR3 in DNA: TGTGCCAGCAGCTCACCAGGACAGGGTGATCGGAACACTGAAGCTTTCTTT. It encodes CASSSPGQGDRNTEAFF. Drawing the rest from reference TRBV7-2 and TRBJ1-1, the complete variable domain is GAGVSQSPSNKVTEKGKDVELRCDPISGHTALYWYRQSLGQGLEFLIYFQGNSAPDKSGLPSDRFSAERTGGSVSTLTIQRTQQEDSAVYLCASSSPGQGDRNTEAFFGQGTRLTVV.

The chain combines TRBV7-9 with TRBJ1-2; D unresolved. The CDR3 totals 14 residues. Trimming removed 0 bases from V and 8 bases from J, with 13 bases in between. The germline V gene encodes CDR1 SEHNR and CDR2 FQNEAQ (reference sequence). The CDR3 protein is CASSLALALEGYTF. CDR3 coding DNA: TGTGCCAGCAGCTTAGCGCTGGCCTTGGAAGGCTACACCTTC.

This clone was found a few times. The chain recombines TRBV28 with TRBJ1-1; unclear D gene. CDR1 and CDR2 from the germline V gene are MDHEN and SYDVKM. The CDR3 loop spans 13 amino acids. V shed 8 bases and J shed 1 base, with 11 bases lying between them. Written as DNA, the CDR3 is TGTGCCAGCGTGAGCATATCGAACACTGAAGCTTTCTTT. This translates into CASVSISNTEAFF.

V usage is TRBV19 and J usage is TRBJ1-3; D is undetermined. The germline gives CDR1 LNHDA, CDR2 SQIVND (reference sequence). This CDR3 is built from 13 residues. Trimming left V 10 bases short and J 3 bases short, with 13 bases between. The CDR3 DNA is TGTGCCACCCAGTCGGGGAATGGAAACACCATATATTTT. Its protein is CATQSGNGNTIYF.

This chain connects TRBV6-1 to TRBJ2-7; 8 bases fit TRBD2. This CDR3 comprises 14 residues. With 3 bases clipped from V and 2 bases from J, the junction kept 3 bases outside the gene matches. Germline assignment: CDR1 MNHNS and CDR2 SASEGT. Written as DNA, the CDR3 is TGTGCCAGCAGTGACAGAGCGGGGGCCTACGAGCAGTACGTC. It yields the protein CASSDRAGAYEQYV.

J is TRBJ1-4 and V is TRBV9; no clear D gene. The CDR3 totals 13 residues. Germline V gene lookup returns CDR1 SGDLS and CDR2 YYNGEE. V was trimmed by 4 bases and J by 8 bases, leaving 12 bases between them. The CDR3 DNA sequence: TGTGCCAGCAGCCCCTACGCGGACGAAAAACTGTTTTTT. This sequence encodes CASSPYADEKLFF.

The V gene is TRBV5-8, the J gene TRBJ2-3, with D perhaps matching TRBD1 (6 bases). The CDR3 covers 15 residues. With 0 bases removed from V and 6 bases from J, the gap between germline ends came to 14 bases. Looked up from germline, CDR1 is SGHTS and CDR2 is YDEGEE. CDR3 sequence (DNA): TGTGCCAGCAGCTTGGCCTCAAAACAGGGCGATACGCAGTATTTT. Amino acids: CASSLASKQGDTQYF. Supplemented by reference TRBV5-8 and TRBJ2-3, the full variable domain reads EAGVTQSPTHLIKTRGQQATLRCSPISGHTSVYWYQQALGLGLQFLLWYDEGEERNRGNFPPRFSGRQFPNYSSELNVNALELEDSALYLCASSLASKQGDTQYFGPGTRLTVL.

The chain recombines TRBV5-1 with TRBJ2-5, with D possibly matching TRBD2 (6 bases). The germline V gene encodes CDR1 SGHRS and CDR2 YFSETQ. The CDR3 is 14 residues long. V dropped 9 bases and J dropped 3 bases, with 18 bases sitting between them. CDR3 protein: CATKRRDGKETQYF. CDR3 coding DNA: TGCGCCACTAAAAGGAGGGACGGCAAAGAGACCCAGTACTTC. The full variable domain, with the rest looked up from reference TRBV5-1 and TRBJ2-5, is KAGVTQTPRYLIKTRGQQVTLSCSPISGHRSVSWYQQTPGQGLQFLFEYFSETQRNKGNFPGRFSGRQFSNSRSEMNVSTLELGDSALYLCATKRRDGKETQYFGPGTRLLVL.

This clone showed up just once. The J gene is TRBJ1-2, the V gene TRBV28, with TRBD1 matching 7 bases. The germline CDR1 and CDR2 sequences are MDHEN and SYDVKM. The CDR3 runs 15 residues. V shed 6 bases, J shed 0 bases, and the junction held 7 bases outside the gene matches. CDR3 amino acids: CASSDSRGANYGYTF. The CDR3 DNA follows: TGTGCCAGCAGCGATTCCAGGGGGGCTAACTATGGCTACACCTTC.

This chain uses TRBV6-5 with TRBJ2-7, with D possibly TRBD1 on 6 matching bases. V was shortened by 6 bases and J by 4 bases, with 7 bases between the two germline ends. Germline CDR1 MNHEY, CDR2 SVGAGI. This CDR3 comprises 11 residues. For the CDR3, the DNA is TGTGCCAGCAGACAGGGATACGAGCAGTACGTC. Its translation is CASRQGYEQYV.

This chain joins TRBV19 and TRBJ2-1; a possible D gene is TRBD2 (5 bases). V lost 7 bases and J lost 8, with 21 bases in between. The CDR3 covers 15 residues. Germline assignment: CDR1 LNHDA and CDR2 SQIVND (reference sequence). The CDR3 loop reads CASMGGGLINHEQFF. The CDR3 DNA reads TGTGCCAGTATGGGTGGAGGCCTTATAAACCATGAGCAGTTCTTC. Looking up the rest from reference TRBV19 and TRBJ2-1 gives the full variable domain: DGGITQSPKYLFRKEGQNVTLSCEQNLNHDAMYWYRQDPGQGLRLIYYSQIVNDFQKGDIAEGYSVSREKKESFPLTVTSAQKNPTAFYLCASMGGGLINHEQFFGPGTRLTVL.

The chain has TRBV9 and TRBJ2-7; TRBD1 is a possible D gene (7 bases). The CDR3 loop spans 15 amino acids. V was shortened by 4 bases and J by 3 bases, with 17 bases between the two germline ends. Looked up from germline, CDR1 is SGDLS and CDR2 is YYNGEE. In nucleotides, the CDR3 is TGTGCCAGCAGCCCAGGGGGGAACCGGGACTACGAGCAGTACTTC. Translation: CASSPGGNRDYEQYF.

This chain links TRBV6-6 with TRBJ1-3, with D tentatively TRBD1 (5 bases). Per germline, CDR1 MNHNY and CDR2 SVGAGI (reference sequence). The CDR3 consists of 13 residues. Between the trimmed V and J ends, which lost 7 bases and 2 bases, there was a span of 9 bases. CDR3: CASTRGAGNTIYF. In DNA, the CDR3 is TGTGCCAGCACAAGGGGAGCTGGAAACACCATATATTTT.

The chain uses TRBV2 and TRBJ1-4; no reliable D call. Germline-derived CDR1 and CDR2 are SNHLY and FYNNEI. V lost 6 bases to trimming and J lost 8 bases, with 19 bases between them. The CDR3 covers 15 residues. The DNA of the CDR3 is TGTGCCAGCAGCGCGTCGGGGAAGTTTGGCGAAAAACTGTTTTTT. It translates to CASSASGKFGEKLFF. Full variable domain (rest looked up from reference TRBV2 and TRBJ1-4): EPEVTQTPSHQVTQMGQEVILRCVPISNHLYFYWYRQILGQKVEFLVSFYNNEISEKSEIFDDQFSVERPDGSNFTLKIRSTKLEDSAMYFCASSASGKFGEKLFFGSGTQLSVL.

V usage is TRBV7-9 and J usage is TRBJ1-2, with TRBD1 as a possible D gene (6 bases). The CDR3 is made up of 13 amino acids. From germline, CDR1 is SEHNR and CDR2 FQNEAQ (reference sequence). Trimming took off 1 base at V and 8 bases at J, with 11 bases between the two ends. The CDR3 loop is CASSLGVTGGYTF. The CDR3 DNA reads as TGTGCCAGCAGCTTAGGAGTTACAGGGGGCTACACCTTC. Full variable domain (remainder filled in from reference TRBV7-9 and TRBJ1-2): DTGVSQNPRHKITKRGQNVTFRCDPISEHNRLYWYRQTLGQGPEFLTYFQNEAQLEKSRLLSDRFSAERPKGSFSTLEIQRTEQGDSAMYLCASSLGVTGGYTFGSGTRLTVV.

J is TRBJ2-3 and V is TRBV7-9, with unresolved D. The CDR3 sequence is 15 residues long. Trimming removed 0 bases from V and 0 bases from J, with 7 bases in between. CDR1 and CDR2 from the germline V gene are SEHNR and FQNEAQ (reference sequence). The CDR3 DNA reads TGTGCCAGCAGCTTAGCCGGCGTCAGCACAGATACGCAGTATTTT. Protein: CASSLAGVSTDTQYF.

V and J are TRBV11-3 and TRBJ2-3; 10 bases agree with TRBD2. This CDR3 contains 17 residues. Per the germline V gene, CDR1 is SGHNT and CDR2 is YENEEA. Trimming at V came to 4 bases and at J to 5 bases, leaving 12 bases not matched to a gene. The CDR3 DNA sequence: TGTGCCAGCAGCTCCCTCCTAGCGGGAGTAGCGGAAGATACGCAGTATTTT. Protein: CASSSLLAGVAEDTQYF.